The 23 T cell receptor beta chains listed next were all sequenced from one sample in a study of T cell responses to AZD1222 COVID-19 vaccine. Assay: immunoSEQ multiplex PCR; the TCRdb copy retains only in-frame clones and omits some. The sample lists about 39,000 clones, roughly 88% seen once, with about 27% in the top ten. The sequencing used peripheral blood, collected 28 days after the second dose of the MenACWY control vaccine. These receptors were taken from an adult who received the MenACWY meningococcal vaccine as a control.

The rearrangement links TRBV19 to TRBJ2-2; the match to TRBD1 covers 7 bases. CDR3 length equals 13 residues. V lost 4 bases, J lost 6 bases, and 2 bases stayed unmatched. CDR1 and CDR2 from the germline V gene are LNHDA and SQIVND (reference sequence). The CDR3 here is CASSTTGSGELFF. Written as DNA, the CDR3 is TGTGCCAGTAGTACGACAGGGTCCGGGGAGCTGTTTTTT.

The CDR3 coding sequence is TGTGCCAGCAGCTTACTTCACGAGCAGTACTTC. Residues: CASSLLHEQYF. The J gene is TRBJ2-7, the V gene TRBV7-9; D gene ambiguous. The CDR3 length is 11 residues. The germline V and J ends were trimmed by 2 bases and 5 bases, with 4 bases remaining between them. Per germline, CDR1 SEHNR and CDR2 FQNEAQ (reference sequence).

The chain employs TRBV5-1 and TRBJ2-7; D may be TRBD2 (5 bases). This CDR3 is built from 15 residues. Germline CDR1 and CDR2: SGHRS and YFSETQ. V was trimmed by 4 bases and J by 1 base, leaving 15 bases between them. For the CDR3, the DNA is TGCGCCAGCAGCCTCGGGGTATTTCAATCCTACGAGCAGTACTTC. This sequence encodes CASSLGVFQSYEQYF.

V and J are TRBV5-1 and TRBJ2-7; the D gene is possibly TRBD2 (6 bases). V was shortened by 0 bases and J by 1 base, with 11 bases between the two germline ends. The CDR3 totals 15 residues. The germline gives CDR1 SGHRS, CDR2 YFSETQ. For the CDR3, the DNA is TGCGCCAGCAGCTTGGCCGCGGGATTTTCCTACGAGCAGTACTTC. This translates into CASSLAAGFSYEQYF.

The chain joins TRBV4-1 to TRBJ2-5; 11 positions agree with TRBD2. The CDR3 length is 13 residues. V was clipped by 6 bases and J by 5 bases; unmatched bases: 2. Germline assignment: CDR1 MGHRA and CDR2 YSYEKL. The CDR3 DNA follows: TGCGCCAGCAGGGTAGCGGGAGGGGAGACCCAGTACTTC. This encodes CASRVAGGETQYF.

The CDR3 nucleotides read TGTGCCAGCAGTGCGCCGGGGACAGCGAGCTGCACCTTC. Its protein is CASSAPGTASCTF. J is TRBJ1-2 and V is TRBV2; 7 nucleotides align to TRBD1. Per the germline V gene, CDR1 is SNHLY and CDR2 is FYNNEI. The junction had 12 bases not matched to a gene; V was cut back by 4 bases and J by 13 bases. The CDR3 sequence is 13 residues long.

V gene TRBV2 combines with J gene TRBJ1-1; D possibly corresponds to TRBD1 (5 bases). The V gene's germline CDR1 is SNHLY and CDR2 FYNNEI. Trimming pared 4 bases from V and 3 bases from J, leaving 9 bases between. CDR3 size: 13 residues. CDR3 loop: CASSVEGYTEAFF. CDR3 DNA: TGTGCCAGCAGTGTAGAGGGGTACACTGAAGCTTTCTTT. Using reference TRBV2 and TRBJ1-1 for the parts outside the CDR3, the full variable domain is EPEVTQTPSHQVTQMGQEVILRCVPISNHLYFYWYRQILGQKVEFLVSFYNNEISEKSEIFDDQFSVERPDGSNFTLKIRSTKLEDSAMYFCASSVEGYTEAFFGQGTRLTVV.

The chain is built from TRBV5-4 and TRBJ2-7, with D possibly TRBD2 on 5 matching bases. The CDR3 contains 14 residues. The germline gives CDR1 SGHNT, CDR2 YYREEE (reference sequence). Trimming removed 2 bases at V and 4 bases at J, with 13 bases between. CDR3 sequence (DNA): TGTGCCAGCAGCTTCAACGGGGATAGGTACGAGCAGTACTTC. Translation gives CASSFNGDRYEQYF.

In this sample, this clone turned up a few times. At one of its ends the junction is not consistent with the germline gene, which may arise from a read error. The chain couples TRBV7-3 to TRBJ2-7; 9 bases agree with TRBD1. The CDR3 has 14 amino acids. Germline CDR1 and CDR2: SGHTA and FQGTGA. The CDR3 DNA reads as TGTGCCAGCAGCATAACAGGGGGCGACTACGAGCAGTACTTC. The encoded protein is CASSITGGDYEQYF. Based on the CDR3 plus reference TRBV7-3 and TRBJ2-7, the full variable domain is GAGVSQTPSNKVTEKGKYVELRCDPISGHTALYWYRQSLGQGPEFLIYFQGTGAADDSGLPNDRFFAVRPEGSVSTLKIQRTERGDSAVYLCASSITGGDYEQYFGPGTRLTVT.

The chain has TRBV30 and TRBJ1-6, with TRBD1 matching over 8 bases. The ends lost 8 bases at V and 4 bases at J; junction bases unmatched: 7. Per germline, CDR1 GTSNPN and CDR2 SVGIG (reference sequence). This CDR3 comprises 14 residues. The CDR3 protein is CAIRTGHYNSPLHF. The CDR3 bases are TGTGCCATCCGGACAGGGCATTATAATTCACCCCTCCACTTT.

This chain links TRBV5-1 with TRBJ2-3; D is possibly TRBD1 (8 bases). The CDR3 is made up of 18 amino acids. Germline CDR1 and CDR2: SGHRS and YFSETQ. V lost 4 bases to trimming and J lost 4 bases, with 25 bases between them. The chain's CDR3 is CASSRFDGRTGRADTQYF. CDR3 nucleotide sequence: TGCGCCAGCAGCCGGTTCGACGGCCGGACAGGGAGGGCAGATACGCAGTATTTT.

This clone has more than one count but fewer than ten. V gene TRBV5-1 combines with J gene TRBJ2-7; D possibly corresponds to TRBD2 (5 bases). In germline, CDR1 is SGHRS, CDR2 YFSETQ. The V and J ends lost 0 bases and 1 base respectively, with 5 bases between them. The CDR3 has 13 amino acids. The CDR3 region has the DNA TGCGCCAGCAGCTTGGCGGGATCCTACGAGCAGTACTTC. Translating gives CASSLAGSYEQYF. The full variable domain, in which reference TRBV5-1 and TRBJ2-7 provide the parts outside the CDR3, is KAGVTQTPRYLIKTRGQQVTLSCSPISGHRSVSWYQQTPGQGLQFLFEYFSETQRNKGNFPGRFSGRQFSNSRSEMNVSTLELGDSALYLCASSLAGSYEQYFGPGTRLTVT.

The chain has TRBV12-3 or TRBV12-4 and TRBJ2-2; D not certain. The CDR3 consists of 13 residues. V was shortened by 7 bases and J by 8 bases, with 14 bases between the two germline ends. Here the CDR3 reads CASTLDRSGELFF. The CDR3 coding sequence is TGTGCCAGCACATTGGACCGGTCAGGGGAGCTGTTTTTT.

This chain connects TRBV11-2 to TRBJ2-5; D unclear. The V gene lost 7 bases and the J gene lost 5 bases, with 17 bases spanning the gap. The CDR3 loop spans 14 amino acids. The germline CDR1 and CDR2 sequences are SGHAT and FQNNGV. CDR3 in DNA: TGTGCCAGCAACCCCGTGGTAGGAATTGAGACCCAGTACTTC. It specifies CASNPVVGIETQYF.

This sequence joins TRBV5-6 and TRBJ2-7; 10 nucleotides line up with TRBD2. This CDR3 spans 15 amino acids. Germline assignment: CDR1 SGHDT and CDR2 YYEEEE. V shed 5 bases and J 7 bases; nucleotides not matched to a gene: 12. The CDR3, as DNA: TGTGCCAGCAGTCCTGGACTAGCGGCTATGGGGGAGCAGTACTTC. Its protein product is CASSPGLAAMGEQYF.

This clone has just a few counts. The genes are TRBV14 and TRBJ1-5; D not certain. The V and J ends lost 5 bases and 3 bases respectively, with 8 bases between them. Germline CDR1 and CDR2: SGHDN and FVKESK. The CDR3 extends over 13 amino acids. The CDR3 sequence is CASSITINQPQHF. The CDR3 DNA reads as TGTGCCAGCAGCATCACAATCAATCAGCCCCAGCATTTT.

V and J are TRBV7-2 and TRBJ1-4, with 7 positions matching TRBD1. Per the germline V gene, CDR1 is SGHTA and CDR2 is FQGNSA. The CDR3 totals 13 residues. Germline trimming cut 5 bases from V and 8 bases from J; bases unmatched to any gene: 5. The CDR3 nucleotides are TGTGCCAGCAGCAGGGACAGTTCGGAAAAACTGTTTTTT. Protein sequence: CASSRDSSEKLFF.

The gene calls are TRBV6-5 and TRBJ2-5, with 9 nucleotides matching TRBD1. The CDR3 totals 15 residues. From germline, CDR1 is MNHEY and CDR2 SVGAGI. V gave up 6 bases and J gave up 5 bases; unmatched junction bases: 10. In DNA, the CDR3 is TGTGCCAGCAGAAAGACGGGACAGGGTATTGAGACCCAGTACTTC. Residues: CASRKTGQGIETQYF.

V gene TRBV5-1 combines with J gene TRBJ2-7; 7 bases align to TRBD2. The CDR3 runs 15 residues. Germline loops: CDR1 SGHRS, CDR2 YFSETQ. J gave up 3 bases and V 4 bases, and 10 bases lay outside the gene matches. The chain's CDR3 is CASSKNVGGNYEQYF. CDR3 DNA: TGCGCCAGCAGCAAGAACGTGGGAGGGAACTACGAGCAGTACTTC.

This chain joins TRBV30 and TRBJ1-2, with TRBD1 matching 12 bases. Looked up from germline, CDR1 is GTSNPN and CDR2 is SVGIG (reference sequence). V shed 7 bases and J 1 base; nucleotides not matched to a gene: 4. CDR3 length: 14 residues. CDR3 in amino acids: CALGQGAYNYGYTF. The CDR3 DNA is TGTGCCTTGGGACAGGGGGCATATAACTATGGCTACACCTTC.

The CDR3 coding sequence is TGTGCCAGCAGCGTACCGGGACTAGCGGGCCCCAATGAGCAGTTCTTC. Its translation is CASSVPGLAGPNEQFF. The chain combines TRBV5-6 with TRBJ2-1, with 12 bases aligning to TRBD2. After removal of 4 bases from V and 6 bases from J, the junction contained 8 bases not matched to a gene. This CDR3 comprises 16 residues. Germline V gene lookup returns CDR1 SGHDT and CDR2 YYEEEE.

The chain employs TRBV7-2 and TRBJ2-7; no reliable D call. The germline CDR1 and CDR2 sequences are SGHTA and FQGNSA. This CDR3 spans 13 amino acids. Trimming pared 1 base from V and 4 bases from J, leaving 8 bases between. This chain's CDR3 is CASSLVSQYEQYF. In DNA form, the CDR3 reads TGTGCCAGCAGCTTAGTGAGTCAGTACGAGCAGTACTTC.

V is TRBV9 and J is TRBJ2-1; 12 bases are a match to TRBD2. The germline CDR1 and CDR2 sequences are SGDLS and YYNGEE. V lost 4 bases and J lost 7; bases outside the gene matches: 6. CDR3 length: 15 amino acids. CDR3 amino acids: CASSPRTSGTNEQFF. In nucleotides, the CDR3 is TGTGCCAGCAGCCCCCGGACTAGCGGGACTAATGAGCAGTTCTTC.